This T cell receptor beta chain emerged from a study of T cell responses to AZD1222 COVID-19 vaccine. The study, taken as a whole, reports: Donors were largely white British and mainly female; clonal diversity was possibly underestimated. Vaccine-associated CD4 TCRs ranged over spike, dominating at 160-218 and 743-854. Repertoire samples came only from after the peak T cell response. Seropositivity was recorded at baseline in only five to seven AZD1222 recipients.

Of note for this clone: Its antigen is not known.

Germline V lookup: CDR1 MNHEY, CDR2 SVGAGI. J gave up 8 bases and V 0 bases, and 9 bases lay outside the gene matches. This CDR3 spans 16 amino acids. TCRdb keeps only in-frame clones here, not all; method: immunoSEQ multiplex PCR. Of 150,000 to 200,000 clones listed, over 85% were seen once; the top ten hold about 3.9%. The V call is TRBV6-5, the J call TRBJ2-4; TRBD1 agrees at 8 bases. The clonotype was recovered from an adult in good health. The sample here was peripheral blood, taken on day 0 of AZD1222 vaccination. In nucleotides, the CDR3 is TGTGCCAGCAGTTACTCACGGAAGACAGGGGTTCACATTCAGTACTTC. Its translation is CASSYSRKTGVHIQYF.